This T cell receptor (beta chain) derives from a study of T cell responses to AZD1222 COVID-19 vaccine. Study results and caveats: Scientists sampled the repertoires only once the peak T cell response had passed. Following two doses of AZD1222, Spike-specific TCR breadth and depth rose.

TCRdb keeps only in-frame clones here, not all; method: immunoSEQ multiplex PCR. The sample consists of fewer than 120,000 clones, 88% of them appearing once. A remark on this clone: No antigen is known for it.

This CDR3 has 15 amino acids. Germline CDR1 MGHRA, CDR2 YSYEKL. The ends lost 2 bases at V and 7 bases at J; junction bases unmatched: 8. Sequences were derived from peripheral blood, sampled on day 0 of AZD1222 vaccination. The receptor was isolated from an adult in good health. The chain recombines TRBV4-1 with TRBJ1-5; 7 bases line up with TRBD1. CDR3: CASSQLPQGSQPQHF. CDR3 bases: TGCGCCAGCAGCCAATTACCACAGGGGAGCCAGCCCCAGCATTTT.